The source of this TCR beta chain is a study of cytomegalovirus exposure and HLA in healthy donors. At the level of the study: Counted in an early data release were 65 million to 100 million unique TCRs from HLA-typed donors.

The CDR3 has 15 residues. J lost 2 bases, V lost 5 bases, and 6 bases had no gene match. CDR1 is SGHNT, CDR2 YYREEE, per germline (reference sequence). Note on this clone: Its antigen remains unknown.

PCR used 60 Vbeta primers and 13 Jbeta primers. Clones were read by immunoSEQ multiplex PCR, and TCRdb kept only the in-frame ones, dropping some. The sample records 85,000 to 100,000 clones, 69% being singletons. Study outcomes and limitations: Most observed TCR sequences were rare, whereas some public TCRs were detected in many donors. Accurate predictions that matched the HLA-A and HLA-B alleles of most subjects were reportedly made from TCR beta sequences.

The chain recombines TRBV5-4 with TRBJ2-3; 9 nucleotides agree with TRBD1. The sequenced material came from PBMCs. The sequence came from a man aged 50 or older in good health and CMV-seronegative. CDR3 in DNA: TGTGCCAGCAGTACAGGGGGCGCGCCCACAGATACGCAGTATTTT. Its protein product is CASSTGGAPTDTQYF.